Listed below are T cell receptor beta chains from one sample, sequenced in a study of T cells after posttransplantation cyclophosphamide. Repertoires were generated with immunoSEQ multiplex PCR, while TCRdb's copy carries only in-frame clones and drops some. This sample has more than 15,000 clones; approximately 84% occur once, and the top ten carry over 4.5%. The sample was PBMCs, taken 371 days after allogeneic stem cell transplant with calcineurin inhibitor and methotrexate. The source of these receptors is a male patient in his late teens or twenties who received an allogeneic stem cell transplant from a related donor, was CMV-positive, and had no GVHD. Some of these T cells may belong to the graft donor. The CDR3 runs from the conserved cysteine through the conserved F or W.

TRBJ2-1	TRBV19	CASSLRTSGRANEQFF
TRBJ1-5	TRBV27	CASCQPGSNQPQHF
TRBJ2-7	TRBV7-9	CASSLADRDRDYEQYF
TRBJ2-7	TRBV15	CATSRGADLYEQYF
-	TRBV28	CASRQTGGLAGGHYEQYF
TRBJ2-1	TRBV14	CASSSTLIREQFF
TRBJ1-1	TRBV6-5	CASSSGQMNTEAFF
TRBJ2-1	TRBV6-4	CASSGQGPNSGRARSEQFF
TRBJ2-3	TRBV27	CASSWGLAGTDTQYF
TRBJ2-7	TRBV5-4	CASTPGTGRGVGEQYF
TRBJ2-7	TRBV4-1	CASSPILRRGEQYF
TRBJ1-3	TRBV4-3	CASSQGRDSSGNTIYF
TRBJ1-6	TRBV7-3	CASSLNRVDNSPLHF
TRBJ2-1	TRBV7-2	CASSSRERNEQFF
TRBJ1-6	TRBV7-2	CASSLRSSSYNSPLHF
TRBJ2-2	TRBV9	CASSVEVAGELFF
TRBJ1-4	TRBV10-3	CAIRATGRREKLFF
TRBJ1-5	TRBV11-2	CASSLEVGQPQHF
TRBJ2-1	TRBV5-1	CASSYDQPSYSEQFF
TRBJ1-2	TRBV7-2	CASSLVQGYYGYTF
TRBJ2-5	TRBV23-1	CASSHPDPGNF
TRBJ1-6	TRBV9	CASSASKVVQRNSPLHF
TRBJ2-7	TRBV6-5	CATIRLAGYYEQYF
TRBJ2-1	TRBV9	CASSSRTSGTHNEQFF
TRBJ2-7	TRBV25-1	CASSGDYYEQYF
TRBJ1-4	TRBV18	CASSPGQGGEKLFF
TRBJ2-7	TRBV2	CASKGSGSGSYEQYF
TRBJ1-4	TRBV5-1	CASSLAAGNEKLFF
TRBJ1-2	TRBV4-3	CASSQEPVTDGYTF
TRBJ1-1	TRBV29-1	CSVDLGGGVAFF
TRBJ2-2	TRBV7-3	CASSRGQPNTGELFF
TRBJ2-5	TRBV15	CATSRGTSGSREETQYF
TRBJ1-2	TRBV5-4	CASPPEAGTNYGYTF
TRBJ2-5	TRBV28	CASASSGTGETQYF
TRBJ1-4	TRBV11-2	CASSSRTQGTNEKLFF
TRBJ1-6	TRBV4-1	CASSQGSYNNSPLHF
TRBJ2-3	TRBV18	CASSPPQLSRTDTQYF
TRBJ1-2	TRBV6-5	CASGQGAGGYTF
TRBJ1-5	TRBV7-9	CASSTSGGGPQHF
TRBJ1-1	TRBV6-5	CASSLTAEAFF
TRBJ1-2	TRBV19	CASSTERAGSQFGYGYTF
TRBJ1-3	TRBV25-1	CASSERRQTGNTIYF
TRBJ1-1	TRBV27	CASSLKGQGGTEAFF
TRBJ2-1	TRBV28	CASSPTGRGEQFF
TRBJ2-7	TRBV9	CASSPTGFNEQYF
TRBJ2-2	TRBV7-3	CASSPSTGSSGELFF
TRBJ2-6	TRBV6-1	CAGGTAGANVLTF
TRBJ1-6	TRBV6-6	CASSPPGHNNSPLHF
TRBJ1-5	TRBV4-2	CASSQDGSARPQHF